This T cell receptor (beta chain) was observed in a study of T cell responses to AZD1222 COVID-19 vaccine. Study results and caveats: Repertoire sampling was restricted to post-peak T cell response timepoints.

A note on this clone: Its antigen remains unknown.

Measured with immunoSEQ multiplex PCR; TCRdb has only the in-frame clones, and not every one. The sample shows about 110,000 clones, around 89% of them seen only once. The ends lost 4 bases at V and 7 bases at J; junction bases unmatched: 6. This CDR3 comprises 15 residues. The V gene's germline CDR1 is LGHDT and CDR2 YNNKEL (reference sequence). The material was peripheral blood, obtained on day 0 of AZD1222 vaccination. The rearrangement uses TRBV3-1 (or the pseudogene TRBV3-2) and TRBJ1-6; 8 nucleotides align to TRBD1. The receptor was isolated from an adult in good health. In DNA, the CDR3 is TGTGCCAGCAGCCCCACGGACAGGGAGAATTCACCCCTCCACTTT. It yields the protein CASSPTDRENSPLHF.